This TCR beta chain was recovered during a study of blood T cell repertoires in COVID-19 (dated by TCRdb to the early 2020s). Notes on the research overall: Samples covering the acute and convalescent phases of COVID-19 were provided by collaborators in the United States, Italy and Spain. The prospective study material was composed of cDNA or gDNA derived from T cells, B-cell-depleted T cells, or PBMCs. Subjects who had been exposed to COVID-19, were actively infected with it, or had recovered from it provided the deeply sampled blood TCRbeta repertoires that made up the dataset. The repertoires were made available in a free public database intended to serve as a resource for research on the immune response to SARS-CoV-2. The samples were drawn from two sources: the first 160 participants of the ongoing ImmuneRACE study, and 1,000 to 1,500 subjects contributed by 6 global collaborators. Nearly every sample came with metadata listing a de-identified subject ID, COVID-19 status, age in years and sex. HLA class I and class II types, where available, came from metadata supplied by the sample provider rather than from assay-based typing.

Overall study results and their limits: The quantity of clinical and demographic metadata differed by source and by participant and was supplied without curation.

The collaborating institutions used their own protocols to collect whole blood in K2EDTA tubes. For TCRbeta analysis, collaborators shipped samples as frozen whole blood, isolated PBMCs, or DNA extracted from either of those sample types. This clone came up a few times. Its antigen target is currently unknown. There are no base qualities to consult, and no much larger clone falls within one base. Based on the germline V gene, the CDR1 and CDR2 sequences are LGHNA and YNFKEQ. The CDR3, cysteine through phenylalanine, is 15 amino acids long. Only CDR3 DNA is held: 45 bases, read in frame from base 1. V drops 0 bases and J drops 3 bases, leaving 9 bases in between. TCRbeta CDR3 regions were amplified from genomic DNA using the immunoSEQ Assay, a bias-controlled multiplex PCR. In the original analysis: The number of nucleated cells in each sample was estimated from the amplification of reference gene primers within the assay. Sequence reads were collapsed and filtered to measure the absolute abundance of every unique TCRbeta CDR3 rearrangement. Productive Simpson clonality was computed per sample as the square root of Simpson's diversity index over productive rearrangements. TCRdb took this table from immuneACCESS and kept in-frame rearrangements with V and J called. Such tables lack part of the clones; where checked against another copy, unresolved V genes explain under half of the gap, and the rest is unexplained. The DNA gave D and trimming, while V, J and clone size come from that table. For this sample the table gives roughly 99,000 clones, of which about 89% were detected only once. The ten biggest clones cover roughly 4.6% of the sample.

Material: peripheral blood. The chain was built from TRBV4-2 and TRBJ1-5; no D gene can be assigned with confidence. The source of this sequence is a man aged 40-49 years with active or convalescent COVID-19. The CDR3: CASSQERGYNQPQHF. The sequenced DNA: TGTGCCAGCAGCCAAGAGCGAGGGTACAATCAGCCCCAGCATTTT.